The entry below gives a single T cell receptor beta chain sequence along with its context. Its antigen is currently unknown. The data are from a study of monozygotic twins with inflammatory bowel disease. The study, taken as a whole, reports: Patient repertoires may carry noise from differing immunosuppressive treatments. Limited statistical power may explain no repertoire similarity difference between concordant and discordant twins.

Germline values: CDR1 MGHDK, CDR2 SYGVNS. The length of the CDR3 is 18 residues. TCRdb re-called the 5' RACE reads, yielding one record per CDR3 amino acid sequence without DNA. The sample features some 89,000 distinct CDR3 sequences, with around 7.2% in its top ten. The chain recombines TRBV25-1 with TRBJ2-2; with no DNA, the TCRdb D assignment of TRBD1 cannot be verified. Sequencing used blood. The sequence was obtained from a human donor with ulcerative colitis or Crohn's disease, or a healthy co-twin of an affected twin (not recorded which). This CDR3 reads CASSDFLIGTANTGELFF.